The T cell receptor (beta chain) described here comes from a study of graft-versus-host responses after intestinal transplantation. Study overall: Grafts were multivisceral, liver-intestinal, or isolated intestinal.

Libraries were prepared by immunoSEQ multiplex PCR; TCRdb keeps only in-frame clonotypes and omits some of them. Here the sample spans tens of thousands of clones, about 94% being singletons. The CDR3 runs to 13 residues. V dropped 6 bases and J dropped 5 bases, with 11 bases sitting between them. Per the germline V gene, CDR1 is ENHRY and CDR2 is SYGVKD. The TCR originated in a human patient who received an intestinal transplant, so some T cells may come from the graft donor. This chain connects TRBV10-3 to TRBJ2-1; a weak D match, TRBD2 (6 bases). Here the sequenced sample was PBMCs, taken approximately 350 days after intestinal transplant. CDR3 sequence: CAIRWREHNEQFF. DNA of the CDR3: TGTGCCATCAGGTGGAGGGAGCACAATGAGCAGTTCTTC.